One T cell receptor beta chain is described in this entry. Individual cDNA molecules carried attached unique molecular identifiers. TCRdb itself ran the 5' RACE reads through MiXCR, one entry per CDR3 protein. This table has more than 60,000 distinct CDR3 sequences, roughly 12% appearing once. The data originate from a study of early T cells in non-severe SARS-CoV-2 infection. About the study: Sequencing was performed on bulk RNA from unsorted whole blood, leaving chains unpaired.

Trimming shortened V by 0 bases and J by 7 bases, and 7 bases separated the two germline ends. CDR3 length: 13 residues. The germline gives CDR1 WNHNN, CDR2 SYGVQD (reference sequence). The receptor was derived from an adult who was a healthcare worker with PCR-confirmed SARS-CoV-2 infection or an uninfected control (not recorded which). The starting material was whole blood, obtained at baseline. V gene TRBV10-1 combines with J gene TRBJ2-1, with D hard to call. The CDR3 spells CASSESRVNEQFF. CDR3 nucleotides: TGCGCCAGCAGTGAGTCAAGGGTTAATGAGCAGTTCTTC.